What follows are 18 T cell receptor beta chains derived from one specimen sequenced in a study of shared clonotypes between healthy human individuals. The naive CD8 subset, CD45RO-negative cells positively selected for CCR7, excluded terminally differentiated effector memory CD45RA+ cells. Some clones are missing from TCRdb's copy, which holds only in-frame ones; the method was immunoSEQ multiplex PCR. The repertoire has millions of clones, about 95% of them found once; the top ten carry 1.1%. The specimen sequenced was naive CD8+ T cells sorted from blood. The origin of the receptors is a man between 18 and 35 years old in good health.

The CDR3 spells CASSQDFGEISYEQYF. The DNA for the CDR3 is TGCGCCAGCAGCCAAGATTTTGGGGAGATCTCCTACGAGCAGTACTTC. The rearrangement joins TRBV4-3 to TRBJ2-7; maybe TRBD2 (5 bases). The CDR3 is 16 amino acids. Germline assignment: CDR1 LGHNA and CDR2 YSLEER. The V and J ends lost 0 bases and 0 bases respectively, with 12 bases between them.

V is TRBV7-8 and J is TRBJ2-1; possible D gene TRBD2, 6 bases. V shed 6 bases and J shed 2 bases, with 14 bases lying between them. The CDR3 is 15 amino acids. Germline CDR1 is SGHVS and CDR2 is FQNEAQ. The chain's CDR3 is CASSKGPGAYNEQFF. The CDR3 DNA reads as TGTGCCAGCAGTAAAGGACCGGGGGCCTACAATGAGCAGTTCTTC.

This rearrangement joins TRBV19 to TRBJ2-7; D may be TRBD2 (5 bases). CDR1 LNHDA and CDR2 SQIVND come from the germline V gene (reference sequence). V dropped 6 bases and J dropped 5 bases, with 14 bases sitting between them. The CDR3 totals 13 residues. The CDR3 nucleotides read TGTGCCAGTAGCCCAATCCCGGGGAACGAGCAGTACTTC. This codes for CASSPIPGNEQYF.

CDR3 amino acids: CASSLGGQAEQYF. The CDR3 coding sequence is TGTGCCAGCAGCTTAGGTGGACAGGCCGAGCAGTACTTC. V usage is TRBV13 and J usage is TRBJ2-7; 7 nucleotides agree with TRBD1. Germline CDR1 PRHDT, CDR2 FYEKMQ (reference sequence). This CDR3 has 13 amino acids. With 0 bases clipped from V and 6 bases from J, the junction kept 2 bases outside the gene matches.

For the CDR3, the DNA is TGTGCCACCAGCAGCCCGGCGGTCAGCCCTAAGGAGCAGTACTTC. Translated, it gives CATSSPAVSPKEQYF. The chain employs TRBV15 and TRBJ2-7; D call uncertain. CDR1 is LNHNV, CDR2 YYDKDF, per germline (reference sequence). The V and J ends lost 3 bases and 7 bases respectively, with 19 bases between them. This CDR3 has 15 amino acids.

A word on this clone: Other nucleotide sequences in the sample specify the same CDR3. The chain employs TRBV5-6 and TRBJ2-7; the D gene is possibly TRBD1 (6 bases). The germline V gene has CDR1 SGHDT and CDR2 YYEEEE. The CDR3 runs 13 residues. With 1 base removed from V and 3 bases from J, the gap between germline ends came to 8 bases. The CDR3 region is CASSLQGIYEQYF. For the CDR3, the DNA is TGTGCCAGCAGCTTGCAGGGGATCTACGAGCAGTACTTC. The complete variable domain, with remaining parts taken from reference TRBV5-6 and TRBJ2-7, reads DAGVTQSPTHLIKTRGQQVTLRCSPKSGHDTVSWYQQALGQGPQFIFQYYEEEERQRGNFPDRFSGHQFPNYSSELNVNALLLGDSALYLCASSLQGIYEQYFGPGTRLTVT.

The genes are TRBV11-2 and TRBJ2-3; 12 positions agree with TRBD2. Per the germline V gene, CDR1 is SGHAT and CDR2 is FQNNGV. V dropped 2 bases and J dropped 3; count of bases not matched to a gene: 9. This CDR3 has 18 residues. This chain's CDR3 is CASSLLILTSGRTDTQYF. The CDR3 DNA follows: TGTGCCAGCAGCTTACTTATTCTGACTAGCGGGAGAACAGATACGCAGTATTTT.

The chain links TRBV4-1 to TRBJ2-5, with D perhaps matching TRBD1 or TRBD2 (6 bases each). The CDR3 is made up of 17 amino acids. V lost 2 bases, J lost 7 bases, and 23 bases lay in between. Germline CDR1 reads MGHRA; CDR2 reads YSYEKL. CDR3 coding DNA: TGCGCCAGCAGCCAACTGACAGGAGGGGGGACATATATGACCCAGTACTTC. Protein product: CASSQLTGGGTYMTQYF.

The chain carries TRBV28 and TRBJ1-5; tentatively, D is TRBD1 (5 bases). The V end lost 2 bases, the J end lost 4 bases, and 24 bases lay between the germline ends. Germline V gene lookup returns CDR1 MDHEN and CDR2 SYDVKM. This CDR3 region has 19 residues. The CDR3 here is CASSLIAGEEGGRNQPQHF. DNA of the CDR3: TGTGCCAGCAGTTTAATAGCGGGGGAAGAGGGCGGTCGTAATCAGCCCCAGCATTTT.

This chain links TRBV28 with TRBJ1-1; TRBD1 aligns across 9 bases. Looked up from germline, CDR1 is MDHEN and CDR2 is SYDVKM. CDR3 length equals 13 residues. The trim removed 6 bases at V and 4 bases at J, leaving 3 bases unmatched. The CDR3 nucleotides read TGTGCCAGCAGAATGGACAGGGGCACTGAAGCTTTCTTT. Translation gives CASRMDRGTEAFF.

The V gene is TRBV5-1, the J gene TRBJ2-5; TRBD1 is a possible D gene (6 bases). The germline V and J ends were trimmed by 0 bases and 2 bases, with 14 bases remaining between them. The CDR3 sequence is 16 residues long. CDR1 is SGHRS, CDR2 YFSETQ, per germline. The CDR3 sequence: CASSLERTAYQETQYF. The CDR3 DNA is TGCGCCAGCAGCTTGGAAAGGACAGCATATCAAGAGACCCAGTACTTC.

V gene TRBV6-4 combines with J gene TRBJ1-2; no definite D call. Deletions cut 8 bases from V and 8 bases from J, with 18 bases between. The CDR3 is 13 amino acids. The germline V gene encodes CDR1 MRHNA and CDR2 SNTAGT. CDR3 region: CASGLRNKIGYTF. CDR3 sequence (DNA): TGTGCCAGCGGCTTGAGGAACAAGATCGGCTACACCTTC.

V and J are TRBV30 and TRBJ2-3, with 11 bases identical to TRBD2. The V gene's germline CDR1 is GTSNPN and CDR2 SVGIG (reference sequence). The CDR3 runs to 15 residues. Germline trimming cut 4 bases from V and 3 bases from J; bases unmatched to any gene: 6. The CDR3 loop reads CAWNSGGAETDTQYF. CDR3 bases: TGTGCCTGGAATAGCGGGGGGGCCGAGACAGATACGCAGTATTTT.

The CDR3 bases are TGTGCCACCAGCGGGGACAGGGGGTTCACAGATACGCAGTATTTT. It translates to CATSGDRGFTDTQYF. The rearrangement links TRBV15 to TRBJ2-3, with TRBD1 matching 11 bases. The CDR3 has 15 amino acids. Germline V gives CDR1 LNHNV, CDR2 YYDKDF (reference sequence). The V gene end was trimmed by 5 bases and the J gene end by 2 bases; junction bases not matched to a gene: 3.

This clone showed up just once. The V and J genes are TRBV7-3 and TRBJ2-1, with D perhaps assigned TRBD1 or TRBD2 (6 bases each). V lost 5 bases and J 8 bases, leaving 19 bases between the germline ends. The CDR3 covers 15 residues. CDR1 and CDR2 (germline): SGHTA, FQGTGA. Written as DNA, the CDR3 is TGTGCCAGCAGCCCCATGGTAGCAGGGGAGGATGAGCAGTTCTTC. Amino acids: CASSPMVAGEDEQFF. Supplemented by reference TRBV7-3 and TRBJ2-1, the full variable domain reads GAGVSQTPSNKVTEKGKYVELRCDPISGHTALYWYRQSLGQGPEFLIYFQGTGAADDSGLPNDRFFAVRPEGSVSTLKIQRTERGDSAVYLCASSPMVAGEDEQFFGPGTRLTVL.

The rearrangement joins TRBV7-9 to TRBJ2-3; D remains unclear. The CDR3 is 14 residues long. V gave up 2 bases and J gave up 0 bases, with 6 bases separating them. Per germline, CDR1 SEHNR and CDR2 FQNEAQ (reference sequence). CDR3 bases: TGTGCCAGCAGCTTACTACTCAGCACAGATACGCAGTATTTT. This codes for CASSLLLSTDTQYF.

V usage is TRBV2 and J usage is TRBJ2-7, with 7 bases aligning to TRBD1. Germline values: CDR1 SNHLY, CDR2 FYNNEI. With V trimmed by 2 bases and J by 5 bases, 9 bases remained unmatched. The CDR3 spans 15 residues. CDR3 sequence reads: CASSELPWDSHEQYF. CDR3 coding DNA: TGTGCCAGCAGTGAACTTCCTTGGGACAGCCACGAGCAGTACTTC. Full variable domain (missing parts from reference TRBV2 and TRBJ2-7): EPEVTQTPSHQVTQMGQEVILRCVPISNHLYFYWYRQILGQKVEFLVSFYNNEISEKSEIFDDQFSVERPDGSNFTLKIRSTKLEDSAMYFCASSELPWDSHEQYFGPGTRLTVT.

The rearrangement links TRBV10-1 to TRBJ2-7, with D possibly matching TRBD1 (5 bases). Deletions cut 10 bases from V and 5 bases from J, with 15 bases between. From germline, CDR1 is WNHNN and CDR2 SYGVQD (reference sequence). The length of the CDR3 is 12 residues. The CDR3: CATGPTVHEQYF. The CDR3 DNA reads as TGCGCCACAGGGCCCACGGTCCACGAGCAGTACTTC.